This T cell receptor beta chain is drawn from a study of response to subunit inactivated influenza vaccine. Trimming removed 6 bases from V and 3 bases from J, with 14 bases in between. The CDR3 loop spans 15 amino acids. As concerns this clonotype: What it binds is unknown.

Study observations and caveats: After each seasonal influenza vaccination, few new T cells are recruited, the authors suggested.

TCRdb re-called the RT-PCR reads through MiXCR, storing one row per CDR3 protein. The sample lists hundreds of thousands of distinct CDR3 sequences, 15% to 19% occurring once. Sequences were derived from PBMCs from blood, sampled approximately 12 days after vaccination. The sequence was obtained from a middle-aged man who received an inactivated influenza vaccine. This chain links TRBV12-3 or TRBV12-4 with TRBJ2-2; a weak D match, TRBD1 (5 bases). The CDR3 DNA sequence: TGTGCCAGCAGGGAAGGGGCCTGGGACACCGGGGAGCTGTTTTTT. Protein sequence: CASREGAWDTGELFF.